The clone carrying this T cell receptor (beta chain) was seen a handful of times. No antigen is known for it. The length of the CDR3 is 13 residues. Trimming stripped 0 bases from V and 6 bases from J, with 8 bases between. CDR1 SGHNT and CDR2 YYREEE come from the germline V gene (reference sequence). The data belong to a study of T cells after yellow fever vaccination. The overall study: In the case of low-cell-number fractions, SMART-Seq v4 Ultra Low Input was used for preparation. Whole-study results and caveats: Compared with primary, the secondary response was weaker and peaked at day 5, not 15. Most clones from primary vaccination were detected again post-booster (just under 97% CD4, around 88% CD8).

Using its own MiXCR run on the 5' RACE reads, TCRdb lists one record per CDR3 protein. In the table there are over 250,000 distinct CDR3 sequences, about 4% of which are singletons. The clonotype comes from a man aged 18 to 30 who received the YFV17D yellow fever vaccine. The sample here was PBMCs, taken 5 days after the yellow fever booster vaccination. This rearrangement joins TRBV5-4 to TRBJ2-3; D is undetermined. The DNA of the CDR3 is TGTGCCAGCAGCTTGGGAGCCTGGGATACGCAGTATTTT. It codes for CASSLGAWDTQYF.